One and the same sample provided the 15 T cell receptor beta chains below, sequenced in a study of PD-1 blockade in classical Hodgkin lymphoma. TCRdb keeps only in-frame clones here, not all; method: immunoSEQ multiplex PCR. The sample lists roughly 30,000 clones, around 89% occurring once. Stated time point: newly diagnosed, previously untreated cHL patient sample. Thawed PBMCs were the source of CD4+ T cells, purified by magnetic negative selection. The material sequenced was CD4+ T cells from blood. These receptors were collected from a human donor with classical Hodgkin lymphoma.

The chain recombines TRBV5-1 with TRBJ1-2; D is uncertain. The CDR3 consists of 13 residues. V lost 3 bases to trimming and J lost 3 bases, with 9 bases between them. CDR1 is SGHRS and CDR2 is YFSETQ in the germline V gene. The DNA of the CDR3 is TGCGCCAGCAGCTGGGGTGGGGACTATGGCTACACCTTC. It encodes CASSWGGDYGYTF.

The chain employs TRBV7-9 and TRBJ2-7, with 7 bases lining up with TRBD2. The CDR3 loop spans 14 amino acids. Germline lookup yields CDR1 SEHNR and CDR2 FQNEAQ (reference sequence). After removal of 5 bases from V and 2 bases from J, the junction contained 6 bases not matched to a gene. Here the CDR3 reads CASSLGGQAYEQYF. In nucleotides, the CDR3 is TGTGCCAGCAGCCTGGGAGGGCAAGCCTACGAGCAGTACTTC.

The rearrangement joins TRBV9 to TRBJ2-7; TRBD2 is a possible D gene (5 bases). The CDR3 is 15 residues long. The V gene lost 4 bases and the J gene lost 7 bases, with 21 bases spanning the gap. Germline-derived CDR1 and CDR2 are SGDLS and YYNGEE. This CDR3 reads CASSPTGFALGEQYF. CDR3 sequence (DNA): TGTGCCAGCAGCCCCACGGGGTTCGCTCTAGGGGAGCAGTACTTC.

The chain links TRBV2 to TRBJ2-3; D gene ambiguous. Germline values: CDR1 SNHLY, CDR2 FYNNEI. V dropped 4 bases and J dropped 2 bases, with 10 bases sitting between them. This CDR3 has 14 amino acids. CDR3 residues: CASSGAAFTDTQYF. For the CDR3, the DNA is TGTGCCAGCAGTGGGGCAGCTTTCACAGATACGCAGTATTTT.

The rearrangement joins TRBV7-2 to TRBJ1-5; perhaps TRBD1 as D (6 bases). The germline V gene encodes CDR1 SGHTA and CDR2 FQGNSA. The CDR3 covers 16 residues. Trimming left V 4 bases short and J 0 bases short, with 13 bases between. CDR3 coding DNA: TGTGCCAGCAGCTATCGCAGGGGTTATAGCAATCAGCCCCAGCATTTT. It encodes CASSYRRGYSNQPQHF.

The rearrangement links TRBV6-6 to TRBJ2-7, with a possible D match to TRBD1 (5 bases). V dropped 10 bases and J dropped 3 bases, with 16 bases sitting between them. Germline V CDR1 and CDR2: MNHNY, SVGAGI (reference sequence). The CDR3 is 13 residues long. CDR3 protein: CAISGSPHYEQYF. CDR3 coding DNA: TGTGCCATCTCAGGGTCACCTCACTACGAGCAGTACTTC.

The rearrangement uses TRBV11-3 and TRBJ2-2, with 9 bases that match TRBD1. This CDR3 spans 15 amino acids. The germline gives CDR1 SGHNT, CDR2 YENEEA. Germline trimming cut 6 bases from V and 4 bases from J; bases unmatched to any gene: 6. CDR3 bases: TGTGCCAGCAGTCAGGGACAGGGTAGCACCGGGGAGCTGTTTTTT. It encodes CASSQGQGSTGELFF.

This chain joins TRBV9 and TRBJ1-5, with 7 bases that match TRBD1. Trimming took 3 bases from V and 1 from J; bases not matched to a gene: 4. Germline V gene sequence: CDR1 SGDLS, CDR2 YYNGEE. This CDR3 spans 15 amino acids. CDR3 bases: TGTGCCAGCAGCGCGACAGGGCTAAGCAATCAGCCCCAGCATTTT. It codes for CASSATGLSNQPQHF.

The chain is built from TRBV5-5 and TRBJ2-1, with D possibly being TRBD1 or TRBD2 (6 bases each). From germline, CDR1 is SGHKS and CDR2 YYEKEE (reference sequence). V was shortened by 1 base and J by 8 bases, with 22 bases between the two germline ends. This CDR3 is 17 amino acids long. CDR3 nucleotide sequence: TGTGCCAGCAGCTTGCGCTCCACCTCCCGTAGGGGGGATGAGCAGTTCTTC. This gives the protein CASSLRSTSRRGDEQFF.

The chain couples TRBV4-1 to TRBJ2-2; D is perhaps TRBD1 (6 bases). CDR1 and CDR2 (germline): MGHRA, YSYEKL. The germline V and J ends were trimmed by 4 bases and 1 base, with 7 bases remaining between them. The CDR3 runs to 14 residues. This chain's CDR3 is CASSRGQNTGELFF. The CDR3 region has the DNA TGCGCCAGCAGCCGGGGACAGAACACCGGGGAGCTGTTTTTT.

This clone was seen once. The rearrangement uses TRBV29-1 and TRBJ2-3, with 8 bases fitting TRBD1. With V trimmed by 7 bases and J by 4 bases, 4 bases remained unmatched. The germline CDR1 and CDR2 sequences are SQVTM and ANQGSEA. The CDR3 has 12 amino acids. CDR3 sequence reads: CSASTGADTQYF. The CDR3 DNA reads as TGCAGCGCGTCGACAGGGGCAGATACGCAGTATTTT.

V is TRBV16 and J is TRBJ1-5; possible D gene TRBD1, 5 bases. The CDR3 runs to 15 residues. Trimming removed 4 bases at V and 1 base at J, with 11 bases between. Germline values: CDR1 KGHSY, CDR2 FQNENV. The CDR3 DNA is TGTGCCAGCAGCCCTACCGGGGACAGCAATCAGCCCCAGCATTTT. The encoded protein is CASSPTGDSNQPQHF. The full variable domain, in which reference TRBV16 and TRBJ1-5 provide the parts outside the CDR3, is GEEVAQTPKHLVRGEGQKAKLYCAPIKGHSYVFWYQQVLKNEFKFLISFQNENVFDETGMPKERFSAKCLPNSPCSLEIQATKLEDSAVYFCASSPTGDSNQPQHFGDGTRLSIL.

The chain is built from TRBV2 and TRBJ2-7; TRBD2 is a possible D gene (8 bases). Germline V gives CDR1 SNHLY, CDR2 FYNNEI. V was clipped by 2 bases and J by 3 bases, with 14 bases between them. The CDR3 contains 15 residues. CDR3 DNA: TGTGCCAGCAGTGAACTACAGGGGACTAGCTACGAGCAGTACTTC. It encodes CASSELQGTSYEQYF.

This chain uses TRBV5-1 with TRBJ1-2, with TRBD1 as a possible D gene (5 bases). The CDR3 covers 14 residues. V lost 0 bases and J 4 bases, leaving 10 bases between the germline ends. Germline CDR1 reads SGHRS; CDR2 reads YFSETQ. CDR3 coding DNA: TGCGCCAGCAGCTTGGGCCAGGGAGCCTATGGCTACACCTTC. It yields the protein CASSLGQGAYGYTF.

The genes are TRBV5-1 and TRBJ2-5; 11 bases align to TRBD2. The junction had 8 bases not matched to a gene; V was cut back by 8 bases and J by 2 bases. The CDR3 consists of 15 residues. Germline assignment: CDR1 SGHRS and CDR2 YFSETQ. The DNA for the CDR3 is TGCGCCAGTGGGACTAGCGGACATATACAAGAGACCCAGTACTTC. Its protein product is CASGTSGHIQETQYF.